A selection of T cell receptor beta chains follows, all from one sample in a study of T cells in localized non-small cell lung cancer. The assay was immunoSEQ multiplex PCR, and TCRdb's table has in-frame clones only and misses some. The sample lists around 25,000 clones; 92% were seen once. The input for sequencing was peripheral blood, taken before any cancer treatment. Receptor source: a woman between 35 and 70 years old with stage I lung adenocarcinoma. Each CDR3 is given with its conserved first and last residue. The order of the fields is D gene, clone size, J gene, V gene, CDR3 DNA, CDR3 protein. D genes are given only for firm matches. A row's size may be missing; if present it is once, few, many or a size class.

>TRBD2|NA|TRBJ2-1|TRBV10-3
TGTGCCATCAGTGGGGGACTAGCGGGAGTTGGGGACTACAATGAGCAGTTCTTC
CAISGGLAGVGDYNEQFF
>NA|once|TRBJ2-2|TRBV9
TGTGCCAGCAGCGGACGGAAGAACACCGGGGAGCTGTTTTTT
CASSGRKNTGELFF
>NA|NA|TRBJ2-2|TRBV7-7
TGTGCCAGCAGTAACGAGAGGACCGGGGAGCTGTTTTTT
CASSNERTGELFF
>NA|NA|TRBJ1-3|TRBV28
TGTGCCAGCAGTTTGGGACGGGGTTCTGGAAACACCATATATTTT
CASSLGRGSGNTIYF
>TRBD2|once|TRBJ2-1|TRBV5-1
TGCGCCAGCAGCCCCGGTCCAGCGGGAGCTTATGAGCAGTTCTTC
CASSPGPAGAYEQFF
>NA|NA|TRBJ1-2|TRBV5-1
TGCGCCAGCAGCTTGGTGACCGGGACAAGGAACTATGGCTACACCTTC
CASSLVTGTRNYGYTF
>NA|NA|TRBJ1-4|TRBV28
TGTGCCAGCCGCCCCGGGTCCGCAAACGAAAAACTGTTTTTT
CASRPGSANEKLFF
>NA|NA|TRBJ2-7|TRBV28
TGTGCCAGCAGTCGACAGGTTGGCGAGCAGTACTTC
CASSRQVGEQYF
>NA|NA|TRBJ2-2|TRBV30
TGTGCCTGGAGGTGGGGCGGTATCGGGGAGCTGTTTTTT
CAWRWGGIGELFF
>NA|NA|TRBJ2-5|TRBV6-5
TGTGCCAGCAGTTACTCGGGGGAGACCCAGTACTTC
CASSYSGETQYF
>NA|NA|TRBJ2-7|TRBV28
TGTGCCAGCAGCCCATACCCGCCCACGTCCGGGTCCTACGAGCAGTACTTC
CASSPYPPTSGSYEQYF
>NA|NA|TRBJ1-2|TRBV7-2
TGTGCCAGCAGCTCCTCTATAGGTTATGGCTACACCTTC
CASSSSIGYGYTF
>NA|NA|TRBJ2-7|TRBV2
TGTGCCAGCAGCACCGCGGGGAGCGGAGCCTACGAGCAGTACTTC
CASSTAGSGAYEQYF
>NA|NA|TRBJ1-5|TRBV19
TGTGCCAGTAGTATGTCGTCAAGTGGGGCTCAGCCCCAGCATTTT
CASSMSSSGAQPQHF
>NA|NA|TRBJ1-3|TRBV6-4
TGTGCCAGCAGTGAAGAGGATACCTCTGGAAACACCATATATTTT
CASSEEDTSGNTIYF
>NA|NA|TRBJ2-5|TRBV30
TGTGCCTCGAACCTACACCCCGGGACATCCCAAGAGACCCAGTACTTC
CASNLHPGTSQETQYF
>TRBD1|NA|TRBJ2-3|TRBV29-1
TGCAGCGCTGGAAGGGGGCAAGGGACAGATACGCAGTATTTT
CSAGRGQGTDTQYF
>NA|NA|TRBJ2-3|TRBV11-2
TGTGCCAGCAGCTTAGATCGGAGGTTCACAGATACGCAGTATTTT
CASSLDRRFTDTQYF
>NA|NA|TRBJ2-7|TRBV4-1
TGCGCCAGCAGCCAAGATGAGGGGCGCCCCTACGAGCAGTACTTC
CASSQDEGRPYEQYF
>NA|NA|TRBJ2-3|TRBV2
TGTGCCAGCAAGGGGGGAGTAAATGCAGATACGCAGTATTTT
CASKGGVNADTQYF
>TRBD2|NA|TRBJ2-7|TRBV5-1
TGCGCCAGCAGCTTTTTAGCGGGGAGCTCCTACGAGCAGTACTTC
CASSFLAGSSYEQYF
>TRBD2|NA|TRBJ2-5|TRBV14
TGTGCCAGCAGCCCGAGCGGGAGATACACTTTAGGAGAGACCCAGTACTTC
CASSPSGRYTLGETQYF
>TRBD2|NA|TRBJ2-5|TRBV7-3
TGTGCCAGCAGCTTATTGGGCGGGGGGAAGACCCAGTACTTC
CASSLLGGGKTQYF
>NA|NA|TRBJ2-4|TRBV18
TGTGCCAGCTCACTAGTAGCCAAAAACATTCAGTACTTC
CASSLVAKNIQYF
>NA|NA|TRBJ2-5|TRBV21-1
TGTGCCAGCAGGATGGGCGGGAGAATCCAGACCCAGTACTTC
CASRMGGRIQTQYF
>TRBD2|NA|TRBJ2-1|TRBV27
TGTGCCAGCCAAACGGGACTAGCGGAGCAGTTCTTC
CASQTGLAEQFF
>NA|NA|TRBJ2-5|TRBV28
TGTGCCAGCAGTTTCGCAGGGACCCAAGAGACCCAGTACTTC
CASSFAGTQETQYF
>TRBD1|NA|TRBJ2-7|TRBV25-1
TGTGCCAGCTCCCGGACAGGGGCTAGATACGAGCAGTACTTC
CASSRTGARYEQYF
>TRBD2|NA|TRBJ2-7|TRBV29-1
TGCAGCGTTCGTAAAGGGGCTAGCGGACGAGCCTACGAGCAGTACTTC
CSVRKGASGRAYEQYF
>TRBD1|NA|TRBJ1-5|TRBV2
TGTGCCAGCAGTGGTCCCGGGACAGGGACCGGTCAGCCCCAGCATTTT
CASSGPGTGTGQPQHF
>NA|few|TRBJ2-2|TRBV5-1
TGCGCCAGCAGCTCGCGGGGACCCGGGGAGCTGTTTTTT
CASSSRGPGELFF
>TRBD2|once|TRBJ2-3|TRBV9
TGTGCCAGCAGCCCCCGACTAGCGTTTAGCACAGATACGCAGTATTTT
CASSPRLAFSTDTQYF
>NA|NA|TRBJ2-7|TRBV11-2
TGTGCCAGCAGCTTGTCAGCAAGAGGCCCGTACTTC
CASSLSARGPYF
>NA|NA|TRBJ2-3|TRBV10-3
TGTGCCATCAGTGGAAGGAGCGCAGATACGCAGTATTTT
CAISGRSADTQYF
>NA|NA|TRBJ2-6|TRBV5-4
TGTGCCAGCAGCTTTGGGGACACTGGGGCCAACGTCCTGACTTTC
CASSFGDTGANVLTF
>TRBD2|NA|TRBJ2-1|TRBV7-2
TGTGCCAGCAGCCGCGGACTAGCGGGAAGAAATGAGCAGTTCTTC
CASSRGLAGRNEQFF
>NA|NA|TRBJ2-4|TRBV18
TGTGCCAGCTCAATAGGGTCAGGGGACATTCAGTACTTC
CASSIGSGDIQYF
>TRBD2|NA|TRBJ2-1|TRBV7-3
TGTGCCAGAGGGACTAGCGGATACCCCTACAATGAGCAGTTCTTC
CARGTSGYPYNEQFF
>TRBD2|NA|TRBJ2-3|TRBV6-5
TGTGCCAGCGGTCAGCGGGAGGGCACAGATACGCAGTATTTT
CASGQREGTDTQYF
>TRBD1|NA|TRBJ2-1|TRBV18
TGTGCCAGCTCAAAGTGGACAGGGGGCCTGGATGAGCAGTTCTTC
CASSKWTGGLDEQFF
>NA|NA|TRBJ2-7|TRBV19
TGTGCCAGTAAGGTCTCGTCTAGCAGCACCTACGAGCAGTACTTC
CASKVSSSSTYEQYF
>NA|NA|TRBJ2-4|TRBV7-2
TGTGCCAGCAGCTTAGGGACAGCCAAAAACATTCAGTACTTC
CASSLGTAKNIQYF
>NA|NA|TRBJ2-3|TRBV6-5
TGTGCCAGCAGTTATAGCGTCCCTAGCACAGATACGCAGTATTTT
CASSYSVPSTDTQYF
>NA|NA|TRBJ2-7|TRBV5-1
TGCGCCAGCAGCTTTACAGGGCTCTCCTACGAGCAGTACTTC
CASSFTGLSYEQYF
>TRBD2|NA|TRBJ2-7|TRBV19
TGTGCCAGTGCATTAGGACTAGCGGGAGACTACGAGCAGTACTTC
CASALGLAGDYEQYF
>TRBD2|NA|TRBJ2-5|TRBV11-2
TGTGCCAGCAGTCGGTGGCGGGAGAGAGAAGAGACCCAGTACTTC
CASSRWREREETQYF
>NA|NA|TRBJ2-2|TRBV11-3
TGTGCCAGCAGCCGTGAGGGGCCTGGAGGGGAGCTGTTTTTT
CASSREGPGGELFF
>TRBD2|NA|TRBJ2-1|TRBV7-9
TGTGCCAGCAGCAACCATCCTAGCGGGAATGGCGATGAGCAGTTCTTC
CASSNHPSGNGDEQFF